These 8 T cell receptor beta chains were sequenced from one sample in a study of T cell responses to AZD1222 COVID-19 vaccine. TCRdb's table, derived via immunoSEQ multiplex PCR, lists solely in-frame clones and lacks some. Among 130,000 or so clones listed, just over 90% were seen once. The sample in question was peripheral blood, obtained on day 0 of MenACWY control vaccination. These receptors all come from an adult in good health.

The chain uses TRBV19 and TRBJ2-2; D tentatively fits TRBD1 or TRBD2 (6 bases each). The ends were cut back, 3 bases at V and 7 bases at J, with 15 bases in the middle. There are 15 residues in the CDR3. CDR1 is LNHDA and CDR2 is SQIVND in the germline V gene (reference sequence). CDR3 DNA: TGTGCCAGTAGTATGCATGGGGGGCGGGTCGGGGAGCTGTTTTTT. Encoded protein: CASSMHGGRVGELFF.

For this clone: One end of the junction is discordant with germline, which a read error may explain. V gene TRBV3-1 (or the pseudogene TRBV3-2) combines with J gene TRBJ1-2, with a possible D match to TRBD1 (5 bases). The germline gives CDR1 LGHDT, CDR2 YNNKEL (reference sequence). CDR3 size: 12 residues. CDR3 nucleotides: TGTGCCAGCAGCCAAGGGACATTTGGCAACACCTTC. Its translation is CASSQGTFGNTF.

The chain joins TRBV5-5 to TRBJ1-1; D gene unclear. The ends were cut back, 2 bases at V and 6 bases at J, with 8 bases in the middle. The V gene's germline CDR1 is SGHKS and CDR2 YYEKEE (reference sequence). The CDR3 extends over 12 amino acids. In DNA form, the CDR3 reads TGTGCCAGCAGCTTACGGCTCGCTGAAGCTTTCTTT. This encodes CASSLRLAEAFF.

This chain links TRBV11-2 with TRBJ2-1; 9 nucleotides agree with TRBD2. CDR1 and CDR2 (germline): SGHAT, FQNNGV. The CDR3 is 13 amino acids. J gave up 10 bases and V 3 bases, and 4 bases lay outside the gene matches. CDR3 DNA sequence: TGTGCCAGCAGCTTGGCGGGGGGGCGAGAGCAGTTCTTC. Its protein product is CASSLAGGREQFF. The full variable domain, in which reference TRBV11-2 and TRBJ2-1 provide the parts outside the CDR3, is EAGVAQSPRYKIIEKRQSVAFWCNPISGHATLYWYQQILGQGPKLLIQFQNNGVVDDSQLPKDRFSAERLKGVDSTLKIQPAKLEDSAVYLCASSLAGGREQFFGPGTRLTVL.

The chain links TRBV5-4 to TRBJ2-7; 10 bases fit TRBD1. Germline CDR1 is SGHNT and CDR2 is YYREEE (reference sequence). The ends lost 5 bases at V and 3 bases at J; junction bases unmatched: 11. CDR3 length: 16 residues. The chain's CDR3 is CASSSMTGGKVYEQYF. CDR3 sequence (DNA): TGTGCCAGCAGTTCGATGACAGGGGGCAAGGTCTACGAGCAGTACTTC.

The chain carries TRBV6-5 and TRBJ1-1; a weak D match, TRBD1 (6 bases). V lost 4 bases, J lost 3 bases, and 15 bases lay in between. From germline, CDR1 is MNHEY and CDR2 SVGAGI. CDR3 size: 15 residues. For the CDR3, the DNA is TGTGCCAGCAGTTCACAGGGCTTCAGGGACACTGAAGCTTTCTTT. Translation gives CASSSQGFRDTEAFF.

The rearrangement joins TRBV5-1 to TRBJ1-1; D call uncertain. CDR1 is SGHRS and CDR2 is YFSETQ in the germline V gene. The CDR3 extends over 15 amino acids. V lost 1 base and J lost 1, with 11 bases in between. This CDR3 reads CASSLIGPGNTEAFF. The DNA of the CDR3 is TGCGCCAGCAGCTTGATCGGGCCGGGGAACACTGAAGCTTTCTTT.

V usage is TRBV7-9 and J usage is TRBJ1-2; the D is unclear. Germline assignment: CDR1 SEHNR and CDR2 FQNEAQ (reference sequence). The V and J ends lost 5 bases and 3 bases respectively, with 19 bases between them. The CDR3 has 16 amino acids. The CDR3 nucleotides read TGTGCCAGCAGCCCCTCCTCCATCCTGGCGTACTATGGCTACACCTTC. This sequence encodes CASSPSSILAYYGYTF.